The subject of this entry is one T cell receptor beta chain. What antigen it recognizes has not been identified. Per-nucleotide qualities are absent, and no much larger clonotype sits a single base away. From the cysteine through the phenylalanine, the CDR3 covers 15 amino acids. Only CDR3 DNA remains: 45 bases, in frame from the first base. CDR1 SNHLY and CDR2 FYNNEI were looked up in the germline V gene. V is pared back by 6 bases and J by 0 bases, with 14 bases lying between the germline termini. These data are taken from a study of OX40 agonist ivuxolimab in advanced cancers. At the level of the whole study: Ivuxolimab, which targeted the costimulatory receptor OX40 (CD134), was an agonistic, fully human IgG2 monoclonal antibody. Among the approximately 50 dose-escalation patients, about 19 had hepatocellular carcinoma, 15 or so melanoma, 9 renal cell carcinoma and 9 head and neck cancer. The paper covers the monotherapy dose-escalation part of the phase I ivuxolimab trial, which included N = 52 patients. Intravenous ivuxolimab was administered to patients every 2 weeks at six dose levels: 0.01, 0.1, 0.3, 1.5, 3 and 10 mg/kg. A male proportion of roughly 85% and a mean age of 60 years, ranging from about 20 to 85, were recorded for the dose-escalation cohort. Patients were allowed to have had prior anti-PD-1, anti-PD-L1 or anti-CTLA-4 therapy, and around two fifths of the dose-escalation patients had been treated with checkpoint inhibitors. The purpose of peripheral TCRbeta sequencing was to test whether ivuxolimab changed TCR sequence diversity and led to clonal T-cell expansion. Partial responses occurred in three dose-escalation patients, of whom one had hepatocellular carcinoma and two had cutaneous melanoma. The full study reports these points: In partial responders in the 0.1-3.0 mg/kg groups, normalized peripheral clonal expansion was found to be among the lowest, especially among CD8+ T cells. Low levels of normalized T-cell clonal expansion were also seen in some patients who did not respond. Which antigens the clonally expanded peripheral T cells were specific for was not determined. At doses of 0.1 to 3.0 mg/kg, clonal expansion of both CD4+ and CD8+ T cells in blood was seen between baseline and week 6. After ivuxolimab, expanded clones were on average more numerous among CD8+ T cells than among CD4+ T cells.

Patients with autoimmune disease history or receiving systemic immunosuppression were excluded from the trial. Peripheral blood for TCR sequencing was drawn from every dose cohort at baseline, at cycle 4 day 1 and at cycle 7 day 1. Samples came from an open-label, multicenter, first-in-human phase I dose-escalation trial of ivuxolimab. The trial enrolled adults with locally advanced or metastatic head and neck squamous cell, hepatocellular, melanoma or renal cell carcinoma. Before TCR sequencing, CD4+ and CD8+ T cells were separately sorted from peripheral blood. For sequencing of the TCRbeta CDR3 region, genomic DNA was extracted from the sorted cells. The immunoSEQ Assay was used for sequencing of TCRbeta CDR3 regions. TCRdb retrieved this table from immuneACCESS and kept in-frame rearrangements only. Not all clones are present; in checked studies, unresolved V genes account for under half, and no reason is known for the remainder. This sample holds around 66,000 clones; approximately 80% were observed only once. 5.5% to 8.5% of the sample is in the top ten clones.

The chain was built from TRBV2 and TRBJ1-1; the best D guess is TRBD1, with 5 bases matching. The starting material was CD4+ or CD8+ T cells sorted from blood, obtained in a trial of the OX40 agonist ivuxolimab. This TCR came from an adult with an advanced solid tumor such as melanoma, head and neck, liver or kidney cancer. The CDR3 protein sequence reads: CASSLRTTMNTEAFF. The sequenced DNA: TGTGCCAGCAGCCTCAGGACAACAATGAACACTGAAGCTTTCTTT.